A selection of T cell receptor beta chains follows, all from one sample in a study of human T cells and chemical hapten exposure. TCRdb called the RACE reads again in MiXCR, with one record for every CDR3 protein. This sample yields around 130,000 distinct CDR3 sequences, of which approximately 9.1% are seen a single time; approximately 2% belongs to the top ten. The sample comprised whole blood. The receptors come from a male donor in good health. Some clones in this sample may be carry-over from other donors' samples. Each CDR3 is given with its conserved first and last residue. D genes are given only for firm matches. Expanded clones are given a class, and other clones once, few, many or no size at all.

j_call | v_call | clone_size | d_call | cdr3_aa | cdr3_nt
TRBJ1-4 | TRBV6-5 | - | TRBD1 | CASSYLGQGKNEKLFF | TGTGCCAGCAGTTACTTGGGACAGGGGAAGAATGAAAAACTGTTTTTT
TRBJ2-5 | TRBV7-7 | many | - | CASSLALGSETQYF | TGTGCCAGCAGCTTAGCGCTCGGCAGCGAGACCCAGTACTTC
TRBJ2-7 | TRBV7-2 | - | - | CASSLATSSEQYF | TGTGCCAGCAGCTTGGCCACTAGTTCCGAGCAGTACTTC
TRBJ2-2 | TRBV4-2 | few | TRBD2 | CASSQGGGGRDGELFF | TGTGCCAGCAGCCAAGGCGGCGGGGGGCGAGACGGGGAGCTGTTTTTT
TRBJ1-1 | TRBV29-1 | few | - | CSVVSRLAENTEAFF | TGCAGCGTTGTGTCCAGGTTGGCAGAGAACACTGAAGCTTTCTTT
TRBJ1-1 | TRBV7-9 | many | - | CASRQDGFMNTEAFF | TGTGCCAGCAGACAAGACGGATTCATGAACACTGAAGCTTTCTTT
TRBJ2-5 | TRBV29-1 | few | - | CSVWDKGGETQYF | TGCAGCGTCTGGGACAAGGGGGGAGAGACCCAGTACTTC
TRBJ2-5 | TRBV3-2 | - | - | CASSRNGTGLETQYF | TGTGCCAGCAGTCGGAACGGGACAGGGCTAGAGACCCAGTACTTC
TRBJ2-5 | TRBV5-1 | few | - | CASSLAGISAQYF | TGCGCCAGCAGCTTGGCCGGGATATCGGCCCAGTACTTC
TRBJ2-7 | TRBV11-2 | - | - | CASSRAGREQYF | TGTGCCAGCAGCAGAGCCGGAAGAGAGCAGTACTTC
TRBJ1-5 | TRBV12-3/TRBV12-4 | many | - | CASSLDRSNQPQHF | TGTGCCAGCAGTCTCGACAGAAGCAATCAGCCCCAGCATTTT
TRBJ1-4 | TRBV4-2 | many | - | CASSQTGAGGKLFF | TGTGCCAGCAGTCAAACGGGGGCCGGAGGAAAACTGTTTTTT
TRBJ2-4 | TRBV29-1 | many | - | CSVEGQAKNIQYF | TGCAGCGTTGAAGGGCAAGCCAAAAACATTCAGTACTTC
TRBJ2-3 | TRBV19 | - | TRBD1 | CASRPGTESTDTQYF | TGTGCCAGCCGCCCCGGGACAGAGAGCACAGATACGCAGTATTTT
TRBJ2-7 | TRBV10-1 | few | TRBD2 | CASSVVGRVYEQYF | TGCGCCAGCAGTGTTGTCGGGAGGGTCTACGAGCAGTACTTC
TRBJ2-3 | TRBV20-1 | many | - | CSARDRIGRTDTQYF | TGCAGTGCTAGAGATCGTATAGGCCGCACAGATACGCAGTATTTT
TRBJ1-2 | TRBV6-5 | few | TRBD1 | CASSPTGGDPYGYTF | TGTGCCAGCAGCCCGACAGGGGGTGACCCCTATGGCTACACCTTC
TRBJ1-1 | TRBV5-1 | few | TRBD1 | CASSLRQGGDTEAFF | TGCGCCAGCAGCTTACGACAGGGGGGTGACACTGAAGCTTTCTTT
TRBJ2-7 | TRBV5-4 | - | - | CASSLDPAPEPGEQYF | TGTGCCAGCAGCTTGGACCCGGCGCCGGAGCCAGGGGAGCAGTACTTC
TRBJ1-6 | TRBV9 | many | - | CASSDPRRDSPLHF | TGTGCCAGCAGCGATCCCCGCCGGGATTCACCCCTCCACTTT
TRBJ2-1 | TRBV19 | few | - | CASSTQANNEQFF | TGTGCCAGTAGTACACAGGCTAACAATGAGCAGTTCTTC
TRBJ1-6 | TRBV20-1 | many | - | CSARRTAEYNSPLHF | TGCAGTGCTAGACGGACAGCCGAGTATAATTCACCCCTCCACTTT
TRBJ2-7 | TRBV4-3 | - | - | CASSQEWSSAWGSVSYEQYF | TGCGCCAGCAGCCAAGAGTGGTCATCGGCATGGGGGTCCGTCTCCTACGAGCAGTACTTC
TRBJ2-1 | TRBV29-1 | - | - | CSVEGGSDDNEQFF | TGCAGCGTTGAAGGGGGGAGTGATGACAATGAGCAGTTCTTC
TRBJ2-1 | TRBV20-1 | many | TRBD1 | CSARPGQGTYNEQFF | TGCAGTGCCCGACCGGGACAGGGCACCTACAATGAGCAGTTCTTC
TRBJ2-1 | TRBV6-5 | few | TRBD1 | CASSLIHQGASYNEQFF | TGTGCCAGCAGTTTAATACATCAGGGGGCATCTTACAATGAGCAGTTCTTC
TRBJ2-7 | TRBV20-1 | - | - | CSARVRSTYEQYF | TGCAGTGCTAGGGTCAGGTCAACCTACGAGCAGTACTTC
TRBJ2-3 | TRBV7-2 | - | TRBD2 | CASSLTGLVTDTQYF | TGTGCCAGCAGCTTAACCGGACTAGTGACAGATACGCAGTATTTT
TRBJ2-3 | TRBV7-3 | few | TRBD1 | CASSLTGQGGFRTDTQYF | TGTGCCAGCAGCTTAACTGGACAGGGGGGGTTTCGCACAGATACGCAGTATTTT
TRBJ2-3 | TRBV12-3/TRBV12-4 | - | - | CASSLASRPTDTQYF | TGTGCCAGCAGTTTGGCTAGCCGGCCCACAGATACGCAGTATTTT
TRBJ1-1 | TRBV12-3/TRBV12-4 | few | TRBD1 | CASSLNGGGDTEAFF | TGTGCCAGCAGTTTAAATGGAGGGGGCGACACTGAAGCTTTCTTT
TRBJ2-4 | TRBV7-2 | - | - | CASSLAADRWENIQYF | TGTGCCAGCAGCTTAGCCGCGGACCGATGGGAGAACATTCAGTACTTC
TRBJ2-3 | TRBV6-2/TRBV6-3 | many | TRBD2 | CASSKLAGADTQYF | TGTGCCAGCAGTAAACTAGCGGGAGCAGATACGCAGTATTTT
TRBJ1-1 | TRBV12-3/TRBV12-4 | - | - | CASNNFADTEAFF | TGTGCCAGCAACAATTTCGCGGACACTGAAGCTTTCTTT
TRBJ1-1 | TRBV19 | few | TRBD1 | CASSSGQASDTEAFF | TGTGCCAGTAGTAGCGGACAGGCCAGTGACACTGAAGCTTTCTTT
TRBJ1-6 | TRBV20-1 | few | - | CSAQNAGSSYNSPLHF | TGCAGTGCCCAGAACGCAGGGAGCTCCTATAATTCACCCCTCCACTTT